This T cell receptor beta chain is from a study of response to subunit inactivated influenza vaccine. TCRdb reprocessed the RT-PCR reads with MiXCR, giving one entry per CDR3 protein. The sample consists of over 650,000 distinct CDR3 sequences, about 18% of them appearing once. This CDR3 is 15 amino acids long. Germline V gene data show CDR1 as SGHRS and CDR2 as YFSETQ. Trimming removed 4 bases from V and 1 base from J, with 15 bases in between. A note on this clonotype: The antigen is not known.

The study, taken as a whole, reports: The authors offered the suggestion that each seasonal influenza vaccination recruits few new T cells.

The source of this sequence is a man aged 45-65 years who received an inactivated influenza vaccine. Sample: PBMCs from blood, taken about 5 days after vaccination. The chain combines TRBV5-1 with TRBJ2-7; D may be TRBD1 (6 bases). CDR3 loop: CASSLTGQASYEQYF. The CDR3 DNA follows: TGCGCCAGCAGCCTAACAGGGCAGGCATCCTACGAGCAGTACTTC.